This T cell receptor (beta chain) is from a study of T cell repertoires in ileal Crohn's disease (dated by TCRdb to the late 2010s). Some background on the complete study: Median disease duration was approximately 8 years, and about 40% of patients were identified as active smokers at the time of surgery. All patients had surgery for a complication: stricturing disease in around 60% and penetrating disease in about 40%. About half of the patients received postoperative therapy: eleven to twelve received thiopurines and 18 received anti-TNF agents. M0 samples were biopsies from the inflamed portion of the ileum in the surgical resection specimen. For commercial TCRB immunosequencing, roughly 0.5 micrograms of biopsy DNA were submitted for each sample. A prospective multicentre cohort supplied the 55 to 60 Crohn's disease patients whose TCR repertoires were analysed. Running in parallel with the study was a multicentre cohort set up to find predictors of early endoscopic recurrence following ileocolonic resection. A Rutgeerts score higher than i0 was the definition used for endoscopic postoperative recurrence. A total of roughly 170 mucosal samples from approximately 57 patients were sequenced, collected from several sites on the surgical specimen and at postoperative endoscopy. What the work shows at the level of the full study, not this receptor alone: Endoscopic recurrence was found to be associated with higher high-frequency clone percentages at surgery, and recurrence was observed in all patients with clonality above 26.8% (18/57). A significantly higher proportion of clonal expansions was observed in active smokers at surgery than in non-smokers (about 25% vs 20%, p=0.02). Compared with CD4 T cells, sorted CD8 T cells held more high-frequency clones, which suggests that the mucosal expansions were mostly CD8. Only a subgroup of patients, of unstated size, had mucosal CD4 and CD8 T cells sorted and sequenced.

CDR3 length: 16 amino acids, cysteine to phenylalanine. Here the CDR3 DNA is all that survives: 48 bases in frame from base 1. Trimming removed 6 bases from V and 0 bases from J, leaving 15 bases between the germline ends. From a lookup of the germline V gene, CDR1 and CDR2 are ENHRY and SYGVKD. Receptor libraries were prepared by the immunoSEQ multiplex PCR assay. CDR3 regions were amplified from genomic DNA by Adaptive Biotechnology using a two-step, amplification bias-controlled multiplex PCR. The first PCR used primers for every V and J gene segment; the second PCR added barcodes and Illumina adapters. CDR3 libraries were sequenced using an Illumina instrument. In the authors' own workflow: Vendor-provided pipelines were combined with custom analysis of raw data in R/Bioconductor under R version 3.3.0. Clonality, which ranges from 0 to 1, was calculated as the inverse of the normalised Shannon entropy across all productive clones. The repertoire share taken up by the top 100 clones defined high-frequency clones, and only clones that passed a 95% confidence test were kept. Repertoire diversity was measured with the Simpson index, and overlap between samples was measured with the Morisita-Horn index. Drawn from immuneACCESS, this table holds only the in-frame rearrangements with V and J called that TCRdb kept. Clones are partly lost; checked studies trace under half to an unresolved V gene and leave the rest unexplained. Clonal size and the V and J genes are those of that table, whereas D and trimming came from the DNA. A total of 9,500 to 12,000 clones appear in this sample, around 86% of them only once. The top ten constitute over 7.5% of the sample.

The time point label of this sample denotes: inflamed ileum from the surgical specimen. Adults with ileal or ileocolonic Crohn's disease and an indication for ileocolonic resection were eligible for inclusion. Whole ileal mucosal biopsies were stored frozen at -80°C before DNA extraction. Genomic DNA was extracted from frozen whole biopsies using a TRizol-based method and was quantified with a NanoDrop 2000 spectrophotometer. As for this clone: Its antigen is still unknown. Base qualities were left out, and no much larger clone turns up one base away.

The V gene is TRBV10-3 and the J gene is TRBJ2-1, and perhaps TRBD2 as D gene, on 6 matching bases. The receptor was derived from an adult with Crohn's disease. The material sequenced was ileal tissue. The nucleotide sequence is given as TGTGCCATCAGCCTCGGGAGCCTGAACTCCTACAATGAGCAGTTCTTC. This is translated as CAISLGSLNSYNEQFF.